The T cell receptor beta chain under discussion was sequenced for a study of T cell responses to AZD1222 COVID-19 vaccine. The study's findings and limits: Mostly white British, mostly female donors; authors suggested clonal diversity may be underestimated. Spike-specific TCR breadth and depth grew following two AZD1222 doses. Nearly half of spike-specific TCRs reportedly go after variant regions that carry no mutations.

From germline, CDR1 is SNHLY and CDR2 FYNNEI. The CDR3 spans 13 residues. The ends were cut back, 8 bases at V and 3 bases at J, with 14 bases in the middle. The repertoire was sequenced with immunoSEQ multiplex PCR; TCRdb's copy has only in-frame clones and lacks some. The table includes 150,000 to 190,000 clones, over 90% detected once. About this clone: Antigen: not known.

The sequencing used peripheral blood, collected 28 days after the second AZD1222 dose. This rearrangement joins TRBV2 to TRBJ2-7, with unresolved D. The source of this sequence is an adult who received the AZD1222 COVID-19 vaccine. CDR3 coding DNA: TGTGCCAGCGCTCGGGCAGTCCTCTACGAGCAGTACTTC. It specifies CASARAVLYEQYF.